This is a list of T cell receptor beta chains from one sample in a study of Graves' ophthalmopathy and Graves' hyperthyroidism. TCRdb re-derived calls from the multiplex PCR reads in MiXCR, one entry per CDR3 protein. The sample carries about 370,000 distinct CDR3 sequences, roughly 15% recorded once. The specimen sequenced was peripheral blood. These receptors came from an adult woman with stable Graves' hyperthyroidism. CDR3s leave out the opening cysteine and the closing phenylalanine or tryptophan. The order of the fields is V gene, CDR3 length, clone size, J gene, CDR3 protein. Only part of the rows carry a size: once, few, many, or a class if the clone is expanded.

TRBV2,12,many,TRBJ1-1,ASSEEGGGERAF
TRBV6-1,10,.,TRBJ2-7,ASRTGHGEQY
TRBV12-3/TRBV12-4,12,many,TRBJ2-7,ASSLLAPTYEQY
TRBV6-2/TRBV6-3,15,many,TRBJ2-7,ASSYLPSLAGDYEQY
TRBV10-1,14,many,TRBJ2-2,ASSERPGRGTGELF
TRBV4-2,12,many,TRBJ1-1,ASSQDTRNTEAF
TRBV30,13,many,TRBJ1-2,AWSAWTGENNGYT
TRBV5-1,12,many,TRBJ2-7,ASSWTGGGYEQY
TRBV28,15,many,TRBJ2-5,ASSLFEGAGGSETQY
TRBV7-2,12,many,TRBJ2-7,ASSLAGQTYEQY
TRBV10-3,11,.,TRBJ1-1,AISGTGATEAF
TRBV27,12,many,TRBJ2-7,ASSFMGVLGEQY
TRBV2,13,many,TRBJ2-5,ASIGQGASGGAQY
TRBV27,13,many,TRBJ1-2,ASGTTGHQNYGYT
TRBV4-2,10,many,TRBJ2-5,ASSPDRETQY
TRBV12-3/TRBV12-4,12,many,TRBJ1-1,ASIKHQMNTEAF
TRBV9,11,many,TRBJ2-3,ASGRDSTDTQY
TRBV7-3,16,.,TRBJ2-7,ASSLIRLAGGLNNEQY
TRBV28,11,many,TRBJ1-1,ASSGTGRTEAF
TRBV5-1,14,many,TRBJ2-7,ASSKVGTSGSSEQY
TRBV9,15,many,TRBJ2-7,ASSPEPGTSGIYEQY
TRBV18,12,many,TRBJ1-5,ASSPGPYNQPQH
TRBV6-1,15,.,TRBJ2-7,ASSESGSGGGTYEQY
TRBV7-2,12,many,TRBJ1-5,ASSLRGGEQPQH